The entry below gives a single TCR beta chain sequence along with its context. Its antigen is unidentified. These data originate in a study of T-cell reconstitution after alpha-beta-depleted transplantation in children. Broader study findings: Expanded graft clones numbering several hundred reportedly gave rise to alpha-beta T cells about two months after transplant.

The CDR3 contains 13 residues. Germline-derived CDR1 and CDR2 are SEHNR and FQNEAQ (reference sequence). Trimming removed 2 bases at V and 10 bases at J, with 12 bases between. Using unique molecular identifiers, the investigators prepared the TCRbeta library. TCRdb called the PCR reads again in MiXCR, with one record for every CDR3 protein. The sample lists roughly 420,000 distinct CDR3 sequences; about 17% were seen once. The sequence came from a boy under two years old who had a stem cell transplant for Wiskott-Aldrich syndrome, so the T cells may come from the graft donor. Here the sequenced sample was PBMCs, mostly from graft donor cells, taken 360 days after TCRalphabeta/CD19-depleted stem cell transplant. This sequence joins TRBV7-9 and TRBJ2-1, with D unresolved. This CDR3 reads CASSLLTWSEQFF. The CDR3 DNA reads TGTGCCAGCAGCTTACTCACCTGGAGCGAGCAGTTCTTC. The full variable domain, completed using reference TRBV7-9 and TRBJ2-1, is DTGVSQNPRHKITKRGQNVTFRCDPISEHNRLYWYRQTLGQGPEFLTYFQNEAQLEKSRLLSDRFSAERPKGSFSTLEIQRTEQGDSAMYLCASSLLTWSEQFFGPGTRLTVL.